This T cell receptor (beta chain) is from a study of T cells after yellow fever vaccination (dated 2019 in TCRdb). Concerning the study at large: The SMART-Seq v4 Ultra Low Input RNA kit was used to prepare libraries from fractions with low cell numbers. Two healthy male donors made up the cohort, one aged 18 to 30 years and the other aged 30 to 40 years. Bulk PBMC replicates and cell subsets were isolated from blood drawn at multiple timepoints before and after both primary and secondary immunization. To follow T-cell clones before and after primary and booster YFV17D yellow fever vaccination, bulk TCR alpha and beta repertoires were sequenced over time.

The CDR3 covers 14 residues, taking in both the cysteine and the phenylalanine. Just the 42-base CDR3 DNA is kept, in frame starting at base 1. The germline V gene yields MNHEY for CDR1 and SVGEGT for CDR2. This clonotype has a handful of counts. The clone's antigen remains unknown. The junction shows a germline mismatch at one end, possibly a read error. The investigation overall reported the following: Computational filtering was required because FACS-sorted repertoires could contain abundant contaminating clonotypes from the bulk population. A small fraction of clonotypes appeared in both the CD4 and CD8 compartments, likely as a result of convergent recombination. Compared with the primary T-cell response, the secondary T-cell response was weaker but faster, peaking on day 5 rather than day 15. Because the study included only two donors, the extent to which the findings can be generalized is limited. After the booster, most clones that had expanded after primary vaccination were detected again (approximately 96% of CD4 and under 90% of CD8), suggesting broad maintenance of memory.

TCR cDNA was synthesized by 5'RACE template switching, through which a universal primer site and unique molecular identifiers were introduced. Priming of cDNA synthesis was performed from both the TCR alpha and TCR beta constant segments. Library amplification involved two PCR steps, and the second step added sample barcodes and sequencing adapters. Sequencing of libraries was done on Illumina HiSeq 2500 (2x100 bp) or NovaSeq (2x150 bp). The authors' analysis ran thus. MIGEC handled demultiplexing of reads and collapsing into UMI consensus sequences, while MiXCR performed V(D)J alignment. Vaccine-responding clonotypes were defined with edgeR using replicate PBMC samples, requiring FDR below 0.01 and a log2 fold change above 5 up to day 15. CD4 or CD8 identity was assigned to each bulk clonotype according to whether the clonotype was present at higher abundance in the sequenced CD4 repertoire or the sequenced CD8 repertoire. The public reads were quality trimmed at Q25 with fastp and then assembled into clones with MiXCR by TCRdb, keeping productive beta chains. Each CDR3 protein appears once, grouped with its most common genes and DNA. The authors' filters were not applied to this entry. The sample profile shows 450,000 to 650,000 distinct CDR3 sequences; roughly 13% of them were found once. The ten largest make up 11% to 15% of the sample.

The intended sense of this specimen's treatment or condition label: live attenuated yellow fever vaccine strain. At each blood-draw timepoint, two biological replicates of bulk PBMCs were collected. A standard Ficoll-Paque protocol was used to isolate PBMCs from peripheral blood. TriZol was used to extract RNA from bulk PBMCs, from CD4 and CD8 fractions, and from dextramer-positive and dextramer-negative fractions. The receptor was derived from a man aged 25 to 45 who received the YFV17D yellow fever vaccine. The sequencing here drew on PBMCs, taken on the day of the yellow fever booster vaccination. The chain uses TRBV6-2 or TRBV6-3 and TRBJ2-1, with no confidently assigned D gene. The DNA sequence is TGTGCCAGCAGTTACTTGGGCTCCCACAATGAGCAGTTCTTC. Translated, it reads CASSYLGSHNEQFF.